This T cell receptor (beta chain) was documented in a study of T cell repertoires in cytomegalovirus infection. TCRdb ran MiXCR on the reads and lists one entry per CDR3 protein. The sample shows around 740,000 distinct CDR3 sequences, 35% to 45% of them seen only once. Unmatched junction bases numbered 6, after V lost 5 bases and J lost 3 bases. CDR1 and CDR2 from the germline V gene are MDHEN and SYDVKM. The CDR3 consists of 15 residues. Overall study findings and caveats: Across the ex vivo response, the dominant clonotypes were HLA-C-restricted CMV-specific TCR beta clonotypes.

Regarding this clonotype: Its antigen is currently unknown. Lacking the conserved final phenylalanine or tryptophan, this CDR3 likely reflects a read error.

The sequence came from a human donor in good health (CMV status not recorded). Some clones in this sample may be carry-over from other donors' samples. Source material: PBMCs. This chain connects TRBV28 to TRBJ2-1, with 8 bases aligning to TRBD1. The CDR3 region is CASSRSGTGYNEQFV. The CDR3 DNA reads TGTGCCAGCAGTCGCTCCGGGACAGGCTACAATGAGCAGTTCGTA.